The 7 T cell receptor beta chains below all came from one sample that was sequenced in a study of CXCR3-negative and CXCR3-positive naive CD8 T cells. The authors made the TRB cDNA libraries by 5' RACE using UMI labels. TCRdb reanalyzed the 5' RACE reads and collapses them to one entry per CDR3 protein, without DNA. Its clone listing holds over 5,000 distinct CDR3 sequences. No antigen has been identified for these receptors. Notes on the study in general: CXCR3-negative naive cells had less hydrophobic TRB CDR3s than did CXCR3-positive naive cells.

The sample comprised naive CXCR3+ CD8+ T cells from blood. Described subset: CD45RO-CCR7+CD27+CD95- naive CD8+ T cells expressing CXCR3 (TNR3+). Receptor source: a human donor in good health. Some clones in this sample may be carry-over from other donors' samples.

The chain combines TRBV10-2 with TRBJ2-3; TCRdb calls TRBD2, which cannot be checked without DNA. Germline lookup yields CDR1 WSHSY and CDR2 SAAADI. There are 16 residues in the CDR3. The CDR3: CASSEWSGSSTDTQYF.

V usage is TRBV20-1 and J usage is TRBJ2-1; TCRdb picks TRBD2, but there is no DNA to check that call. The CDR3 extends over 14 amino acids. Germline CDR1 is DFQATT and CDR2 is SNEGSKA (reference sequence). The CDR3 is CSARDRLARNEQFF.

This clonotype shows up as medium-sized (0.01 to 0.1%) by frequency. This chain joins TRBV7-9 and TRBJ1-4. Per germline, CDR1 SEHNR and CDR2 FQNEAQ (reference sequence). CDR3 length equals 11 residues. This chain's CDR3 is CASSLTRELFF.

The chain combines TRBV2 with TRBJ2-1; the TRBD2 assignment by TCRdb is unverifiable without DNA. This CDR3 has 15 residues. CDR1 is SNHLY, CDR2 FYNNEI, per germline. Here the CDR3 reads CASSSSGSSYNEQFF.

This chain joins TRBV12-5 and TRBJ1-6; TCRdb lists TRBD1, though no DNA is available to test this call. From germline, CDR1 is LGHNT and CDR2 FRNRAP. The CDR3 runs to 14 residues. The CDR3 loop is CASGSATGNSPLHF.

Frequency places this clonotype as medium-sized. The chain employs TRBV5-1 and TRBJ2-3; TCRdb gives TRBD2 as the D gene, but with no DNA this cannot be confirmed. The CDR3 runs 17 residues. In germline, CDR1 is SGHRS, CDR2 YFSETQ. CDR3 residues: CASSLALAGTITDTQYF.

This clonotype counts as medium-sized by frequency. The V and J genes are TRBV27 and TRBJ1-1. In germline, CDR1 is MNHEY, CDR2 SMNVEV (reference sequence). This CDR3 is 15 amino acids long. CDR3 in amino acids: CASSLDVGGVTEAFF.